This record looks at one T cell receptor (beta chain) sequence and its context. The antigen is not known. Each donor gave approximately 9.1 milliliters of peripheral blood. CDR3 size: 19 residues. With V trimmed by 2 bases and J by 5 bases, 13 bases remained unmatched. CDR1 is MNHEY and CDR2 is SVGEGT in the germline V gene. PCR was performed a second time for about 6 to 12 cycles using a sample-barcoded 5' primer and a J-beta primer mix. TCRdb passed the 5' RACE reads through MiXCR, listing each CDR3 protein once. The sample lists over 950,000 distinct CDR3 sequences; just over 50% were seen once. The data are from a study of blood T cells in healthy people across ages. As for the study in general: Capture via template switching afforded approximately one barcoded beta molecule per two T cells.

The study's findings and limits: The percentage of naive T cells correlated strongly with TCR beta diversity. Possibly, changes in expanded clonotypes were confounded because donor CMV status was unknown.

This chain links TRBV6-2 or TRBV6-3 with TRBJ2-3, with 13 bases matching TRBD2. The sequence was obtained from a woman between 55 and 75 years old in good health. Sequencing was carried out using blood. The CDR3 spells CASSYIPTSGRPDGDTQYF. The CDR3 DNA reads as TGTGCCAGCAGTTACATACCGACTAGCGGGAGGCCCGATGGAGATACGCAGTATTTT.